The 32 T cell receptor beta chains below all came from one sample that was sequenced in a study of T cell repertoires in cytomegalovirus infection. TCRdb analysed the reads with MiXCR anew, one entry per CDR3 protein. The sample shows approximately 750,000 distinct CDR3 sequences, under 40% of them seen only once. Sequenced: PBMCs. The receptors come from a human donor in good health (CMV status not recorded). Some clones in this sample may be carry-over from other donors' samples.

The chain has TRBV27 and TRBJ2-7, with D maybe TRBD2 (6 bases). V lost 5 bases, J lost 2 bases, and 13 bases lay in between. This CDR3 is 14 amino acids long. CDR1 is MNHEY and CDR2 is SMNVEV in the germline V gene (reference sequence). The chain's CDR3 is CASSLAWGTYEQYF. CDR3 DNA: TGTGCCAGCAGTCTAGCGTGGGGTACCTACGAGCAGTACTTC.

This clonotype was detected once. The chain employs TRBV9 and TRBJ2-3, with 8 bases aligning to TRBD1. V gave up 0 bases and J gave up 2 bases; unmatched junction bases: 8. CDR1 and CDR2 from the germline V gene are SGDLS and YYNGEE. The CDR3 is 17 amino acids. CDR3 sequence reads: CASSVATGGGLTDTQYF. In DNA, the CDR3 is TGTGCCAGCAGCGTAGCTACAGGGGGAGGCCTCACAGATACGCAGTATTTT.

The sample holds a few counts of this clonotype. The chain recombines TRBV19 with TRBJ1-2; the D gene is possibly TRBD1 (6 bases). The CDR3 runs 14 residues. Trimming left V 3 bases short and J 8 bases short, with 16 bases between. The germline CDR1 and CDR2 sequences are LNHDA and SQIVND (reference sequence). The DNA of the CDR3 is TGTGCCAGTAGTATTTCAGGGGCCCTCCACGGCTACACCTTC. This gives the protein CASSISGALHGYTF.

This clonotype showed up just a few times. The chain recombines TRBV7-6 with TRBJ1-4; D is possibly TRBD1 (5 bases). This CDR3 region has 15 residues. CDR1 and CDR2 (germline): SGHVS, FNYEAQ. Trimming removed 5 bases at V and 8 bases at J, with 18 bases between. CDR3 nucleotide sequence: TGTGCCAGCAGCCCCCGCCCGGGGGTAGGCGAAAAACTGTTTTTT. This encodes CASSPRPGVGEKLFF.

This clonotype was detected many times. This chain joins TRBV7-2 and TRBJ2-3, with 9 positions matching TRBD2. The CDR3 loop spans 17 amino acids. The ends lost 5 bases at V and 0 bases at J; junction bases unmatched: 9. The germline gives CDR1 SGHTA, CDR2 FQGNSA. CDR3 nucleotides: TGTGCCAGCAGCAGCGAATTAGCGGGAGCTAGCACAGATACGCAGTATTTT. Its protein product is CASSSELAGASTDTQYF.

This clonotype was seen repeatedly, ten times or more. This rearrangement joins TRBV7-2 to TRBJ1-2, with D possibly TRBD1 on 5 matching bases. The CDR3 has 14 residues. V lost 5 bases to trimming and J lost 5 bases, with 15 bases between them. Germline loops: CDR1 SGHTA, CDR2 FQGNSA. In DNA, the CDR3 is TGTGCCAGCAGCCCGCCGGACAATTTATATGGCTACACCTTC. This gives the protein CASSPPDNLYGYTF.

The chain is built from TRBV20-1 and TRBJ2-7; either TRBD1 or TRBD2 may fit D (6 bases each). The CDR3 contains 14 residues. CDR1 DFQATT and CDR2 SNEGSKA come from the germline V gene (reference sequence). V lost 0 bases, J lost 3 bases, and 12 bases lay in between. CDR3 region: CSARDGGTFYEQYF. In DNA, the CDR3 is TGCAGTGCTAGAGACGGCGGGACATTCTACGAGCAGTACTTC.

The rearrangement links TRBV20-1 to TRBJ1-4; D gene ambiguous. The length of the CDR3 is 13 residues. Germline V gene lookup returns CDR1 DFQATT and CDR2 SNEGSKA (reference sequence). The V and J ends lost 6 bases and 4 bases respectively, with 12 bases between them. As DNA, the CDR3 is TGCAGTGCCCGCTTTAATATTAATGAAAAACTGTTTTTT. This codes for CSARFNINEKLFF.

There are a few counts of this clonotype. The chain couples TRBV6-5 to TRBJ1-1; TRBD1 matches 7 bases. Germline lookup yields CDR1 MNHEY and CDR2 SVGAGI. This CDR3 has 16 residues. Trimming at V came to 6 bases and at J to 0 bases, leaving 10 bases not matched to a gene. The CDR3 loop reads CASSPQPTGMNTEAFF. CDR3 DNA: TGTGCCAGCAGCCCCCAACCGACAGGGATGAACACTGAAGCTTTCTTT.

The V gene is TRBV29-1, the J gene TRBJ1-2; D is ambiguous. The V gene's germline CDR1 is SQVTM and CDR2 ANQGSEA. V shed 7 bases and J shed 0 bases, with 12 bases lying between them. This CDR3 region has 13 residues. The CDR3 region has the DNA TGCAGCGCCCTCGGAGGCCCTAACTATGGCTACACCTTC. This gives the protein CSALGGPNYGYTF.

This clonotype was seen more than once but under ten times. The rearrangement links TRBV14 to TRBJ2-3, with unresolved D. This CDR3 has 15 amino acids. Germline CDR1 is SGHDN and CDR2 is FVKESK. V was cut by 1 base and J by 1 base, with 9 bases left in between. The CDR3 reads CASSQGGIGTDTQYF. The CDR3 DNA reads as TGTGCCAGCAGCCAAGGGGGAATCGGCACAGATACGCAGTATTTT.

CDR3 loop: CASLAVGGIEQFF. CDR3 DNA sequence: TGTGCCAGCCTCGCGGTCGGGGGTATCGAGCAGTTCTTC. The chain combines TRBV12-3 or TRBV12-4 with TRBJ2-1, with D possibly TRBD2 on 6 matching bases. V was cut by 8 bases and J by 10 bases, with 18 bases left in between. The CDR3 extends over 13 amino acids.

This clonotype was detected only a few times. The rearrangement joins TRBV20-1 to TRBJ1-5; TRBD1 matches at 7 bases. This CDR3 is 16 amino acids long. Germline lookup yields CDR1 DFQATT and CDR2 SNEGSKA (reference sequence). The J segment lost 0 bases and the V segment lost 4 bases, leaving 9 bases of the junction unmatched. CDR3 in DNA: TGCAGTGCTATTATGGGACAGCTCTATAGCAATCAGCCCCAGCATTTT. It specifies CSAIMGQLYSNQPQHF.

There are a few counts of this clonotype. This chain connects TRBV27 to TRBJ2-5; tentative D call: TRBD2 (5 bases). The CDR3 has 14 residues. V was shortened by 6 bases and J by 2 bases, with 13 bases between the two germline ends. Germline CDR1 is MNHEY and CDR2 is SMNVEV (reference sequence). The CDR3 nucleotides are TGTGCCAGCAGCCCCAAAATAGCGCAAGAGACCCAGTACTTC. Its translation is CASSPKIAQETQYF.

This clonotype has more than one count but fewer than ten. The chain couples TRBV12-3 or TRBV12-4 to TRBJ1-2; TRBD1 is a possible D gene (5 bases). The CDR3 has 14 residues. Trimming stripped 3 bases from V and 5 bases from J, with 13 bases between. CDR3 DNA: TGTGCCAGCAGTTTGGGGCAGCTCGCTTATGGCTACACCTTC. Encoded protein: CASSLGQLAYGYTF.

This clonotype was detected once. One end of the junction fails to match germline, which may point to a read error. This rearrangement joins TRBV4-3 to TRBJ1-6; 11 nucleotides align to TRBD1. The length of the CDR3 is 15 residues. The germline V gene has CDR1 LGHNA and CDR2 YSLEER. CDR3 DNA sequence: TGCGACAGCAGCCAAGGGGACAGGGGGACGTCACCCCTCCACTTT. Its translation is CDSSQGDRGTSPLHF.

This clonotype was counted a few times. The chain recombines TRBV12-3 or TRBV12-4 with TRBJ1-2; TRBD1 aligns across 9 bases. The junction had 12 bases not matched to a gene; V was cut back by 4 bases and J by 6 bases. The CDR3 is made up of 16 amino acids. CDR3 region: CASSSRDRVYWDGYTF. The CDR3 DNA reads as TGTGCCAGCAGTTCTCGGGACAGGGTCTATTGGGATGGCTACACCTTC.

The chain joins TRBV7-9 to TRBJ2-1, with D possibly TRBD2 on 6 matching bases. Trimming cost V 4 bases and J 0 bases, with 13 bases left between them. The CDR3 has 16 amino acids. Germline V gene data show CDR1 as SEHNR and CDR2 as FQNEAQ (reference sequence). As DNA, the CDR3 is TGTGCCAGCAGCTACAAGCTGGGGGGCTCCTACAATGAGCAGTTCTTC. Translated, it gives CASSYKLGGSYNEQFF. The whole variable domain, remainder taken from reference TRBV7-9 and TRBJ2-1, is DTGVSQNPRHKITKRGQNVTFRCDPISEHNRLYWYRQTLGQGPEFLTYFQNEAQLEKSRLLSDRFSAERPKGSFSTLEIQRTEQGDSAMYLCASSYKLGGSYNEQFFGPGTRLTVL.

The J gene is TRBJ1-2, the V gene TRBV5-6, with D unresolved. This CDR3 region has 14 residues. V lost 3 bases, J lost 4 bases, and 13 bases lay in between. Germline V gene data show CDR1 as SGHDT and CDR2 as YYEEEE. CDR3 in DNA: TGTGCCAGCAGCTCCCCTCTTGGGCCCTATGGCTACACCTTC. This translates into CASSSPLGPYGYTF.

Worth noting for this clonotype: Germline is not matched at one junction end, which may reflect a read error. The chain is built from TRBV5-3 and TRBJ2-7; the D gene could be TRBD1 or TRBD2 (6 bases each). TRBV5-3 is given ORF status, its function remaining uncertain. This CDR3 region has 15 residues. Here the CDR3 reads CASSLGAGISYEQYF. The CDR3 DNA sequence: TGTGCCAGCAGCTTGGGGGCGGGGATCTCCTACGAGCAGTACTTC.

The table lists this clonotype with many counts. The rearrangement uses TRBV7-2 and TRBJ1-2, with 9 nucleotides matching TRBD1. There are 18 residues in the CDR3. The germline CDR1 and CDR2 sequences are SGHTA and FQGNSA. Trimming at V came to 1 base and at J to 5 bases, leaving 14 bases not matched to a gene. The CDR3 loop is CASSLVVGLTGGGYGYTF. DNA of the CDR3: TGTGCCAGCAGCTTAGTCGTCGGTCTTACAGGGGGCGGATATGGCTACACCTTC. The full variable domain, rest sourced from reference TRBV7-2 and TRBJ1-2, is GAGVSQSPSNKVTEKGKDVELRCDPISGHTALYWYRQSLGQGLEFLIYFQGNSAPDKSGLPSDRFSAERTGGSVSTLTIQRTQQEDSAVYLCASSLVVGLTGGGYGYTFGSGTRLTVV.

In this sample, this clonotype turned up a few times. The V gene is TRBV20-1, the J gene TRBJ1-5; maybe TRBD1 (6 bases). V lost 0 bases, J lost 5 bases, and 14 bases lay in between. The CDR3 has 15 amino acids. CDR1 DFQATT and CDR2 SNEGSKA come from the germline V gene (reference sequence). The CDR3, as DNA: TGCAGTGCTAGAGATTTGGACGGGGGCGATCAGCCCCAGCATTTT. It codes for CSARDLDGGDQPQHF.

This clonotype was seen many times. The chain employs TRBV7-8 and TRBJ1-1; 7 bases line up with TRBD1. Germline V lookup: CDR1 SGHVS, CDR2 FQNEAQ. The CDR3 is 15 amino acids. V dropped 5 bases and J dropped 3; count of bases not matched to a gene: 9. The CDR3 region is CASSPQTGYDTEAFF. The CDR3 coding sequence is TGTGCCAGCAGCCCGCAGACAGGGTATGACACTGAAGCTTTCTTT. Combining the CDR3 with reference TRBV7-8 and TRBJ1-1 gives the whole variable domain GAGVSQSPRYKVAKRGQDVALRCDPISGHVSLFWYQQALGQGPEFLTYFQNEAQLDKSGLPSDRFFAERPEGSVSTLKIQRTQQEDSAVYLCASSPQTGYDTEAFFGQGTRLTVV.

The table lists this clonotype with a count of one. This chain joins TRBV6-8 and TRBJ2-4; TRBD2 might be the D (6 bases). Germline V CDR1 and CDR2: MNHGY, SAAAGT. This CDR3 region has 12 residues. Trimming pared 5 bases from V and 8 bases from J, leaving 10 bases between. CDR3 sequence: CASSGGLDIQYF. The CDR3 nucleotides read TGTGCCAGCAGTGGGGGACTTGACATTCAGTACTTC.

V is TRBV20-1 and J is TRBJ2-4; D call uncertain. V was cut by 0 bases and J by 9 bases, with 9 bases left in between. Germline CDR1 DFQATT, CDR2 SNEGSKA (reference sequence). The CDR3 consists of 12 residues. The DNA for the CDR3 is TGCAGTGCTAGAGATTTGGCTGGCATTCAGTACTTC. Translation gives CSARDLAGIQYF.

In its sample, this clonotype was seen once. The chain couples TRBV5-1 to TRBJ2-1; D is uncertain. The CDR3 runs 14 residues. V gave up 0 bases and J gave up 10 bases, with 14 bases separating them. Germline V lookup: CDR1 SGHRS, CDR2 YFSETQ. CDR3 nucleotide sequence: TGCGCCAGCAGCTTGGCCGTAGGCGGCGGCGAGCAGTTCTTC. Protein product: CASSLAVGGGEQFF.

This clonotype was seen more than once but under ten times. The chain joins TRBV12-3 or TRBV12-4 to TRBJ1-5; D is uncertain. The V and J ends lost 5 bases and 0 bases respectively, with 17 bases between them. CDR3 length equals 17 residues. The CDR3 DNA follows: TGTGCCAGCAGTCCCGGCCGGCAGGATTATAGCAATCAGCCCCAGCATTTT. Translated, it gives CASSPGRQDYSNQPQHF.

The V call is TRBV7-8, the J call TRBJ1-2; possibly TRBD1 for D (5 bases). V was trimmed by 0 bases and J by 8 bases, leaving 10 bases between them. The CDR3 totals 13 residues. Germline V gives CDR1 SGHVS, CDR2 FQNEAQ. CDR3 sequence reads: CASSLAVEGGYTF. Written as DNA, the CDR3 is TGTGCCAGCAGCTTAGCTGTGGAGGGGGGCTACACCTTC.

In its sample, this clonotype was seen a few times. This chain links TRBV29-1 with TRBJ1-3; TRBD1 agrees at 7 bases. Losses at the gene ends were 6 bases for V and 0 bases for J; bases not matched to a gene: 11. The germline gives CDR1 SQVTM, CDR2 ANQGSEA. The CDR3 length is 16 residues. The CDR3 nucleotides read TGCAGCGTCATACCAACCAGGGGGGACTCTGGAAACACCATATATTTT. This encodes CSVIPTRGDSGNTIYF.

This clonotype was seen only a few times. The gene calls are TRBV10-3 and TRBJ1-1; D is perhaps TRBD1 (5 bases). The germline V gene has CDR1 ENHRY and CDR2 SYGVKD. The CDR3 extends over 15 amino acids. V gave up 0 bases and J gave up 11 bases, with 19 bases separating them. The CDR3 loop is CAISESTGRAVYAFF. The CDR3 DNA sequence: TGTGCCATCAGTGAGTCGACTGGCAGGGCGGTGTACGCTTTCTTT.

V gene TRBV12-3 or TRBV12-4 combines with J gene TRBJ2-7; 15 bases fit TRBD2. The V gene end was trimmed by 5 bases and the J gene end by 5 bases; junction bases not matched to a gene: 10. The CDR3 runs 17 residues. The CDR3 sequence is CASSPLGLAGGRDEQYF. CDR3 in DNA: TGTGCCAGCAGTCCTCTAGGACTAGCGGGAGGGAGGGACGAGCAGTACTTC.

This chain connects TRBV12-3 or TRBV12-4 to TRBJ2-7, with 7 bases lining up with TRBD1. The trim removed 5 bases at V and 3 bases at J, leaving 10 bases unmatched. The length of the CDR3 is 15 residues. The CDR3 DNA reads as TGTGCCAGCAGTCCATCAGGGGGTATTGTCTACGAGCAGTACTTC. It is translated as CASSPSGGIVYEQYF.